There are a few counts of the clone carrying this T cell receptor (beta chain). Using immunoSEQ multiplex PCR, the repertoire was profiled, and TCRdb retains in-frame clones only, with some absent. The sample carries roughly 80,000 clones, approximately 90% recorded once. The sample belongs to a study of blood T cell repertoires in COVID-19. As for the study in general: In each case, the material was cDNA or gDNA derived from T cells, B-cell-depleted T cells, or PBMCs.

The junction had 4 bases not matched to a gene; V was cut back by 5 bases and J by 5 bases. This CDR3 is built from 14 residues. Germline V gene sequence: CDR1 SNHLY, CDR2 FYNNEI. The receptor was isolated from a human donor in a cohort sampled during active COVID-19. The chain is built from TRBV2 and TRBJ1-2; 11 nucleotides agree with TRBD1. Sample: peripheral blood. The CDR3 spells CASSQDRGPYGYTF. In DNA form, the CDR3 reads TGTGCCAGCAGTCAGGACAGGGGGCCGTATGGCTACACCTTC.